This is a list of T cell receptor beta chains from one sample in a study of regulatory T cells in long-lasting Graves disease. TCRdb re-derived calls from the multiplex PCR reads in MiXCR, one entry per CDR3 protein. Of 350,000 to 500,000 distinct CDR3 sequences listed, roughly 15% are singletons. In addition, the sample was reused for a study of T cells in Graves' hyperthyroidism and ophthalmopathy.

The material sequenced was peripheral blood mononuclear cells (PBMCs), taken at new diagnosis, from a patient treated with antithyroid drugs. These receptors came from a young woman with Graves disease. Each CDR3 is given with its conserved first and last residue. A D gene is named only where the DNA matches it firmly. The size of a clone is reported for some rows only, either as once, few or many, or as a class for expanded clones.

15	.	TRBJ2-7	TRBV15	many	TGTGCCACCAGCAGAGAAGGACAGGGACTATACGAGCAGTACTTC	CATSREGQGLYEQYF
13	.	TRBJ1-1	TRBV2	many	TGTGCCAGCCAACAGGGCTATTACACTGAAGCTTTCTTT	CASQQGYYTEAFF
14	.	TRBJ2-7	TRBV7-9	.	TGTGCCAGCAGCGCTCTAGACCACCCACGCGAGCAGTACTTC	CASSALDHPREQYF
14	.	TRBJ2-7	TRBV20-1	many	TGCAGTGCTAGTAAAGGGTGGTCCTCCTACGAGCAGTACTTC	CSASKGWSSYEQYF
15	.	TRBJ2-6	TRBV9	few	TGTGCCAGCAGCGTAGGTAGCTCTGGGGCCAACGTCCTGACTTTC	CASSVGSSGANVLTF
13	.	TRBJ2-3	TRBV20-1	many	TGCAGTGCTCACGGCGTTGGCACAGATACGCAGTATTTT	CSAHGVGTDTQYF
15	.	TRBJ1-2	TRBV6-1	few	TGTGCCATCCCTGACCCAGGGCCCTCTAACTATGGCTACACCTTC	CAIPDPGPSNYGYTF
15	TRBD2	TRBJ2-1	TRBV5-6	.	TGTGCCAGCAGCCCCGGGACTACAATCTACAATGAGCAGTTCTTC	CASSPGTTIYNEQFF
17	TRBD2	TRBJ2-7	TRBV6-1	many	TGTGCCAGCATTCCTAACCCCTCGGGGGAGGGTTTTTACGAGCAGTACTTC	CASIPNPSGEGFYEQYF
13	.	TRBJ2-7	TRBV27	many	TGTGCCAGCAGTCGGGCAGTGACCTACGAGCAGTACTTC	CASSRAVTYEQYF
14	.	TRBJ1-1	TRBV6-1	many	TGTGCCAGCATTGACGACGGGTGGAACACTGAAGCTTTCTTT	CASIDDGWNTEAFF
14	.	TRBJ2-1	TRBV5-1	many	TGCGCCAGCAGCTCATTGGGGACTTACAATGAGCAGTTCTTC	CASSSLGTYNEQFF
15	TRBD2	TRBJ2-1	TRBV12-3/TRBV12-4	many	TGTGCCAGCAGTTTAGGGACTAGCGGGAGAATCGGGCAGTTCTTC	CASSLGTSGRIGQFF
14	.	TRBJ1-3	TRBV28	.	TGTGCCAGCAGATCCGGGACATTTGGAAACACCATATATTTT	CASRSGTFGNTIYF
16	.	TRBJ2-2	TRBV7-2	many	TGTGCCAGCAGCCGTCTGAGGGGGACCCTTACCGGGGAGCTGTTTTTT	CASSRLRGTLTGELFF
16	TRBD1	TRBJ2-7	TRBV2	many	TGTGCCAGCAGTGAAGGCCCCAGGGGGTCCCCCTACGAGCAGTACTTC	CASSEGPRGSPYEQYF
14	.	TRBJ2-7	TRBV11-2	many	TGTGCCAGCAGCTTTGCCTGGCGGGGCTACGAGCAGTACTTC	CASSFAWRGYEQYF
13	.	TRBJ2-3	TRBV28	many	TGTGCCAGCAGTTTAACCTTCACAGATACGCAGTATTTT	CASSLTFTDTQYF
12	.	TRBJ1-2	TRBV10-2	.	TGCGCCAGCAGGGACGGAACCTATGGCTACACCTTC	CASRDGTYGYTF
15	.	TRBJ2-3	TRBV28	many	TGTGCCAGCAGTTTCAAAAACGGGAGAACCGATACGCAGTATTTT	CASSFKNGRTDTQYF
16	TRBD2	TRBJ2-1	TRBV6-1	many	TGTGCCAGCAAAAGAGAAAAGTTAGGACTAGGCAATGAGCAGTTCTTC	CASKREKLGLGNEQFF
15	.	TRBJ1-2	TRBV7-2	.	TGTGCCAGCAGCTTCGGCGGGGCAGGGAAGGATGGCTACACCTTC	CASSFGGAGKDGYTF
15	.	TRBJ2-7	TRBV5-6	many	TGTGCCAGCAGCTGGGGACGAGGGGCGACCTACGAGCAGTACTTC	CASSWGRGATYEQYF
15	TRBD1	TRBJ1-6	TRBV30	.	TGTGCCTGGACCCGGACAGGCTCAGTTAATTCACCCCTCCACTTT	CAWTRTGSVNSPLHF
14	TRBD1	TRBJ2-7	TRBV27	many	TGTGCCAGCAGTATCGGGACAGGACCCTACGAGCAGTACTTC	CASSIGTGPYEQYF
16	TRBD1	TRBJ1-4	TRBV7-9	many	TGTGCCAGCAGCTTACGGGACAGCCCAACTAATGAAAAACTGTTTTTT	CASSLRDSPTNEKLFF
13	.	TRBJ2-3	TRBV12-3/TRBV12-4	many	TGTGCCAGCAGTTTGGCGAACACAGATACGCAGTATTTT	CASSLANTDTQYF
15	.	TRBJ2-7	TRBV5-1	.	TGCGCCAGCAGCTTGGGGCCGACGGGTTCCTACGAGCAGTACTTC	CASSLGPTGSYEQYF
14	.	TRBJ2-1	TRBV27	few	TGTGCCAGCAGTTTTTTGCTTCCCATCAATGAGCAGTTCTTC	CASSFLLPINEQFF
16	.	TRBJ1-3	TRBV7-6	.	TGTGCCAGCAGCTTAAAATCGGCAGGGCCTGGAAACACCATATATTTT	CASSLKSAGPGNTIYF
17	.	TRBJ2-2	TRBV20-1	.	TGCAGTGCAAGCCAATTGGAGGACAGGAGGGACACCGGGGAGCTGTTTTTT	CSASQLEDRRDTGELFF
13	.	TRBJ2-5	TRBV27	many	TGTGCCAGCAGTTACCGGGAGTGGGAGACCCAGTACTTC	CASSYREWETQYF
16	TRBD2	TRBJ2-7	TRBV6-2/TRBV6-3	many	TGTGCCAGCAGTCACTCGCCGGGACTAGGGGCCTACGAGCAGTACTTC	CASSHSPGLGAYEQYF
18	TRBD1	TRBJ2-1	TRBV27	many	TGTGCCAGCAGTCCCGTGGAGGGCAGGGGGGACAGGGACGTAGGGCAGTTCTTC	CASSPVEGRGDRDVGQFF
14	.	TRBJ1-1	TRBV18	many	TGTGCCAGCTCACCCTCCACAGACGCTACTGAAGCTTTCTTT	CASSPSTDATEAFF
14	.	TRBJ1-4	TRBV5-1	few	TGCGCCAGCAGCTTGGTTCCAGAAAATGAAAAACTGTTTTTT	CASSLVPENEKLFF
15	TRBD1	TRBJ2-1	TRBV6-2/TRBV6-3	many	TGTGCCAGCAGCACAGACAGGGGGGCCTACAATGAGCAGTTCTTC	CASSTDRGAYNEQFF
17	TRBD1	TRBJ2-3	TRBV19	few	TGTGCCAGTAGTATAATGGGGACAGGGAGTTTCCCAGATACGCAGTATTTT	CASSIMGTGSFPDTQYF
13	TRBD1	TRBJ1-2	TRBV14	few	TGTGCCAGCAGCCAACAAACAGGGGTTGGCTACACCTTC	CASSQQTGVGYTF
13	.	TRBJ2-5	TRBV5-1	.	TGCGCCAGCAGCTTGGAGGTTCAGGAGACCCAGTACTTC	CASSLEVQETQYF
15	.	TRBJ2-7	TRBV4-1	few	TGCGCCAGCAGCCAAGATTGGAGCGCAACCTACGAGCAGTACTTC	CASSQDWSATYEQYF
15	.	TRBJ1-5	TRBV6-1	many	TGTGCCAGCAGTGGCGACAGGCTTAGCAATCAGCCCCAGCATTTT	CASSGDRLSNQPQHF
15	TRBD1	TRBJ2-3	TRBV27	many	TGTGCCAGCAGTTTAATACAGGGGGGCACAGATACGCAGTATTTT	CASSLIQGGTDTQYF
16	TRBD2	TRBJ2-2	TRBV24-1	.	TGTGCCACCAGTGAAGGGACTAGCGGGAAGTCCGGGGAGCTGTTTTTT	CATSEGTSGKSGELFF
15	.	TRBJ1-1	TRBV10-3	few	TGTGCCATCAGTGATACAGGATTTTCGAACACTGAAGCTTTCTTT	CAISDTGFSNTEAFF